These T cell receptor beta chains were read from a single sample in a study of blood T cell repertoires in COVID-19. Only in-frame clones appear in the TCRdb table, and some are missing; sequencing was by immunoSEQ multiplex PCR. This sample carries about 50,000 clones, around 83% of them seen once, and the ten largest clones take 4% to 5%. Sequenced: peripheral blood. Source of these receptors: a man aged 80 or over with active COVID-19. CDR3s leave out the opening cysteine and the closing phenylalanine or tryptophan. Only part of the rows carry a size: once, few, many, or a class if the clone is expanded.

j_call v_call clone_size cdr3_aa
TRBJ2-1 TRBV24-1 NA ATSEAGTSGRGEQF
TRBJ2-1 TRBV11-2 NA ASSPTRAQGQF
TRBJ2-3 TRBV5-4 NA ASTSSTDTQY
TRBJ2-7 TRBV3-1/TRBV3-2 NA ASSQDMVGSSHEQY
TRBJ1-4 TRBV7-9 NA ASSSHGEGYSEKLF
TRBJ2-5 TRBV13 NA ASLLGRSGETQY
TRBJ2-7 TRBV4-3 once ASSQDYMEGYEQY
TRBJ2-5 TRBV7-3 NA ASSLVRGSETQY
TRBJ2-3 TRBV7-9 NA ASSGGLATSTDTQY
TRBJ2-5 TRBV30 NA AWSQRPGTSPRETQY
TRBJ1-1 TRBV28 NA ATRGTESAF
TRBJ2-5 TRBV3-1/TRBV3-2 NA ASSPTGLQETQY
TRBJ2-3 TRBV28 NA ASSSPGGSGADTQY
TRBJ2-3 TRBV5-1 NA ASSLGTQPFTDTQY
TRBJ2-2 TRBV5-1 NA ASSLELAGGPGELF
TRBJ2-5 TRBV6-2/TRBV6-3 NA ASSMGGETQY
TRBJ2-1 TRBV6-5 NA ASNPGQGADNEQF
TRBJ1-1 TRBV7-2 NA ASSLSGMNTEAF
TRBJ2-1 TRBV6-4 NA ASSYTSGGYNEQF
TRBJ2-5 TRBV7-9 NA ASSLIQAPETQY
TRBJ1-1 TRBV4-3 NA ASSQGYRGTFTEAF
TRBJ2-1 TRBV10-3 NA ATRDSGTQSYNEQF
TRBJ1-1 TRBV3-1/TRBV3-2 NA ASSIRDRWGEAF
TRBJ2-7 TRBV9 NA ASSVGAGGPYEQY
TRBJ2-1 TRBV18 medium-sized ASSPNVEGVVNNEQF
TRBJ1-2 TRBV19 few ASSKTQRSYGYT
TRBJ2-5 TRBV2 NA ASSENRGDQETQY
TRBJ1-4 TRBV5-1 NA ASSPDRQGENEKLF
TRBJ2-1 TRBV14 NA ASSQEARSGWEQF
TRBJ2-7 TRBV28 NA ASSRGSKEQY
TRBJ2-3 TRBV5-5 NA ASSFPPAQGDTQY
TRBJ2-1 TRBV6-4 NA ASSGTSGTDEQF
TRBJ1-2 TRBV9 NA ASSEGTGNYGYT
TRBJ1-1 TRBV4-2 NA ASSQDSDTEAF
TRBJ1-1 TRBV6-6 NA ASGHTEAF
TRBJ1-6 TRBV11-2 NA ASSPGARTANSPLH
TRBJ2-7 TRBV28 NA ASTQGAGIYEQY
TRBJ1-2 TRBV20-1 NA SASRSGNYGYT
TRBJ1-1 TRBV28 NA ASSFGSSAYDF
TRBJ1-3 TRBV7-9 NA ASGPDRGSGNTIY
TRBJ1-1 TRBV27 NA ASSFGTGPNTEAF
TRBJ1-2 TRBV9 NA ASSGGTGGNYGYT
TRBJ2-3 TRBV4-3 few ASSGVAGAADTQY
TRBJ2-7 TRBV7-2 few ASSVAREGGEQY
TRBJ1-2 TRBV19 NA ASSIHSYGYT
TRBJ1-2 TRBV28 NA ASSRGTGGMGYT
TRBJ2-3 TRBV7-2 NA ASSLRPHGSGRAIDTQY
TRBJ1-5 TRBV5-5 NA ASSLEGIGNQPQH